This T cell receptor (beta chain) was documented in a study of T cell responses to AZD1222 COVID-19 vaccine. For the study at large: Analysis merged second doses at about 4 or about 12 weeks. Overall study findings and caveats: Two AZD1222 doses significantly raised spike-specific TCR breadth and depth over controls. Spike was spanned by vaccine-associated CD4 TCRs, with dominance at 160-218 and 743-854. Unmutated regions of variants are reportedly targeted by nearly half of spike-specific TCRs.

Notes on this clone: Its target is not known.

The CDR3 consists of 14 residues. Trimming shortened V by 6 bases and J by 4 bases, and 15 bases separated the two germline ends. Germline assignment: CDR1 SNHLY and CDR2 FYNNEI. Some clones are missing from TCRdb's copy, which holds only in-frame ones; the method was immunoSEQ multiplex PCR. The repertoire has about 140,000 clones, approximately 88% of them found once; the top ten carry approximately 3%. This chain connects TRBV2 to TRBJ1-2; maybe TRBD1 (6 bases). The receptor comes from an adult in good health. Specimen: peripheral blood, collected on day 0 of AZD1222 vaccination. The chain's CDR3 is CASSPSGVTYGYTF. The CDR3 nucleotides are TGTGCCAGCAGCCCCTCAGGGGTGACCTATGGCTACACCTTC.